Shown below are 20 T cell receptor beta chains from a single sample sequenced in a study of cytomegalovirus exposure and HLA in healthy donors. Primers included in the PCR were 60 Vbeta and 13 Jbeta primers. Here immunoSEQ multiplex PCR was the method, and the copy in TCRdb shows in-frame clones only, minus some. The repertoire holds about 150,000 clones, with roughly 83% as singletons. Sequencing was carried out using PBMCs. These receptors originate from a boy younger than 10 in good health and CMV-seronegative.

The chain recombines TRBV6-5 with TRBJ2-1; D is perhaps TRBD1 (5 bases). The length of the CDR3 is 15 residues. Trimming took 8 bases from V and 0 from J, leaving 14 bases between them. Germline assignment: CDR1 MNHEY and CDR2 SVGAGI. DNA for the CDR3: TGTGCCAGCGGATCGCAGGGATCCTCCTACAATGAGCAGTTCTTC. It encodes CASGSQGSSYNEQFF.

V usage is TRBV5-1 and J usage is TRBJ2-5; 9 bases are shared with TRBD1. V trimming: 4 bases; J trimming: 5 bases; junction bases outside the gene matches: 9. The CDR3 totals 15 residues. CDR1 and CDR2 from the germline V gene are SGHRS and YFSETQ. The CDR3 protein is CASSGTGTGFETQYF. DNA for the CDR3: TGCGCCAGCAGCGGGACCGGGACAGGGTTCGAGACCCAGTACTTC.

The rearrangement joins TRBV2 to TRBJ2-2; D possibly corresponds to TRBD1 (6 bases). Germline V gene lookup returns CDR1 SNHLY and CDR2 FYNNEI. V was shortened by 6 bases and J by 6 bases, with 17 bases between the two germline ends. There are 15 residues in the CDR3. The CDR3 coding sequence is TGTGCCAGCAGCCCCAACGTTGAGGGGGCCGGGGAGCTGTTTTTT. Translation: CASSPNVEGAGELFF.

The chain employs TRBV6-1 and TRBJ2-1; 12 nucleotides agree with TRBD2. The CDR3 is 17 residues long. V was clipped by 3 bases and J by 6 bases; unmatched bases: 9. Per germline, CDR1 MNHNS and CDR2 SASEGT. The CDR3 protein is CASSDRSTSGGLNEQFF. The CDR3 region has the DNA TGTGCCAGCAGTGACCGTTCGACTAGCGGGGGACTCAATGAGCAGTTCTTC.

The rearrangement links TRBV14 to TRBJ1-1; no definite D call. The ends were cut back, 4 bases at V and 5 bases at J, with 5 bases in the middle. Looked up from germline, CDR1 is SGHDN and CDR2 is FVKESK. The CDR3 spans 11 residues. DNA for the CDR3: TGTGCCAGCAGCCTATATACTGAAGCTTTCTTT. Translated, it gives CASSLYTEAFF.

The chain employs TRBV11-2 and TRBJ2-5, with D uncertain. V was shortened by 0 bases and J by 5 bases, with 13 bases between the two germline ends. The CDR3 extends over 15 amino acids. The germline CDR1 and CDR2 sequences are SGHAT and FQNNGV. CDR3 loop: CASSLDFQARETQYF. CDR3 DNA: TGTGCCAGCAGCTTAGATTTCCAGGCGCGTGAGACCCAGTACTTC.

This clone has a single count. The junction does not match germline at one end; this may be a read error. CDR3 in DNA: TGTGCCAGCAAAGGAGGGGACAGGGAAGACTTC. Translating gives CASKGGDREDF. This chain connects TRBV6-6 to TRBJ2-7, with 9 bases aligning to TRBD1. The CDR3 is 11 amino acids. Germline V lookup: CDR1 MNHNY, CDR2 SVGAGI (reference sequence).

The chain couples TRBV2 to TRBJ2-7; D is unresolved. The CDR3 contains 14 residues. The V gene lost 4 bases and the J gene lost 6 bases, with 16 bases spanning the gap. Germline V gene sequence: CDR1 SNHLY, CDR2 FYNNEI. The CDR3 DNA reads as TGTGCCAGCAGTGGTTGGCGGTTGGGTGGCGAGCAGTACTTC. Protein sequence: CASSGWRLGGEQYF.

The chain joins TRBV7-2 to TRBJ2-7; 15 bases are a match to TRBD2. CDR1 is SGHTA and CDR2 is FQGNSA in the germline V gene. V was clipped by 7 bases and J by 4 bases; unmatched bases: 8. The CDR3 extends over 16 amino acids. The CDR3 spells CASNAGTSGRNYEQYF. In nucleotides, the CDR3 is TGTGCCAGCAACGCTGGGACTAGCGGGAGGAATTACGAGCAGTACTTC. Full variable domain (rest looked up from reference TRBV7-2 and TRBJ2-7): GAGVSQSPSNKVTEKGKDVELRCDPISGHTALYWYRQSLGQGLEFLIYFQGNSAPDKSGLPSDRFSAERTGGSVSTLTIQRTQQEDSAVYLCASNAGTSGRNYEQYFGPGTRLTVT.

A few counts support this clone. This chain uses TRBV2 with TRBJ1-1; tentatively, D is TRBD1 (6 bases). Trimming cost V 1 base and J 5 bases, with 11 bases left between them. The CDR3 runs 14 residues. The germline gives CDR1 SNHLY, CDR2 FYNNEI. The CDR3 loop is CASSEGAGVTEAFF. The CDR3 DNA follows: TGTGCCAGCAGTGAAGGGGCAGGGGTGACTGAAGCTTTCTTT.

This clone was seen just once. This chain connects TRBV25-1 to TRBJ2-2, with 8 bases matching TRBD2. V shed 2 bases and J 4 bases; nucleotides not matched to a gene: 6. The CDR3 is 16 amino acids. Germline-derived CDR1 and CDR2 are MGHDK and SYGVNS. The CDR3 sequence is CASSEGGLVGTGELFF. In DNA, the CDR3 is TGTGCCAGCAGTGAAGGGGGACTAGTTGGCACCGGGGAGCTGTTTTTT.

The V call is TRBV6-6, the J call TRBJ1-5; TRBD1 agrees at 8 bases. The CDR3 has 15 amino acids. Germline V CDR1 and CDR2: MNHNY, SVGAGI (reference sequence). V lost 2 bases and J lost 6; bases outside the gene matches: 6. DNA of the CDR3: TGTGCCAGCAGTTACGGGTCACAGGGGGGTCAGCCCCAGCATTTT. As protein: CASSYGSQGGQPQHF.

The J gene is TRBJ1-2, the V gene TRBV4-1; D is uncertain. Germline V gene sequence: CDR1 MGHRA, CDR2 YSYEKL. The V end lost 0 bases, the J end lost 2 bases, and 16 bases lay between the germline ends. The CDR3 spans 17 residues. In nucleotides, the CDR3 is TGCGCCAGCAGCCAAGATTGGTGGGCCAATTCGAACTATGGCTACACCTTC. This codes for CASSQDWWANSNYGYTF.

The chain couples TRBV4-1 to TRBJ1-6, with 7 bases aligning to TRBD1. From germline, CDR1 is MGHRA and CDR2 YSYEKL. This CDR3 is 15 amino acids long. J lost 14 bases, V lost 4 bases, and 14 bases had no gene match. CDR3 loop: CASSLERDSQATLHF. The CDR3 DNA is TGCGCCAGCAGCCTAGAAAGGGACAGCCAGGCGACCCTCCACTTT.

V gene TRBV21-1 combines with J gene TRBJ2-7; TRBD2, as called in the table, went unchecked against the DNA. TRBV21-1 is an annotated pseudogene. The CDR3 is 14 amino acids. Written as DNA, the CDR3 is TGTGCCAGCGGACTCTCTAGCGGGGTATACGAGCAGTACGTC. This codes for CASGLSSGVYEQYV.

The chain is built from TRBV27 and TRBJ1-2; 8 nucleotides line up with TRBD1. The CDR3 runs to 14 residues. CDR1 and CDR2 (germline): MNHEY, SMNVEV (reference sequence). V lost 4 bases and J lost 7; bases outside the gene matches: 8. CDR3 DNA sequence: TGTGCCAGCAGTTCGCCTAAAACAGGGGGTGGCTACACCTTC. It is translated as CASSSPKTGGGYTF.

This clone occurred once. The V gene is TRBV19, the J gene TRBJ1-1; TRBD1 aligns across 9 bases. Germline-derived CDR1 and CDR2 are LNHDA and SQIVND (reference sequence). The CDR3 has 14 amino acids. The V gene end was trimmed by 3 bases and the J gene end by 4 bases; junction bases not matched to a gene: 3. The DNA for the CDR3 is TGTGCCAGTAGTATTCTGACAGGGGGCACTGAAGCTTTCTTT. This codes for CASSILTGGTEAFF.

The chain has TRBV19 and TRBJ2-6; TRBD1 aligns across 7 bases. The CDR3 loop spans 15 amino acids. Germline lookup yields CDR1 LNHDA and CDR2 SQIVND (reference sequence). V lost 6 bases, J lost 3 bases, and 5 bases stayed unmatched. CDR3 nucleotides: TGTGCCAGTAGAGGCAGGGGGTATGGGGCCAACGTCCTGACTTTC. Its translation is CASRGRGYGANVLTF.

This chain links TRBV6-1 with TRBJ2-3; tentative D call: TRBD2 (6 bases). The CDR3 loop spans 11 amino acids. Trimming cost V 6 bases and J 8 bases, with 9 bases left between them. Germline loops: CDR1 MNHNS, CDR2 SASEGT. The CDR3 coding sequence is TGTGCCAGCAGGGACTACGGTACGCAGTATTTT. Its protein is CASRDYGTQYF.

The chain uses TRBV19 and TRBJ2-3, with 11 bases aligning to TRBD2. The V and J ends lost 4 bases and 3 bases, in that order; junction bases with no gene match: 0. This CDR3 has 14 residues. Germline CDR1 and CDR2: LNHDA and SQIVND (reference sequence). This CDR3 reads CASSRTSGTDTQYF. The CDR3 coding sequence is TGTGCCAGTAGTAGGACTAGCGGGACAGATACGCAGTATTTT.